Listed here is a single TCR beta chain. The record originates from a study of blood T cell repertoires in COVID-19. On the study more broadly: Spain, Italy and the United States supplied samples that represented acute and convalescent COVID-19. T cells, B-cell-depleted T cells, or PBMCs supplied cDNA or gDNA.

Per the authors' pipeline: Reference gene primer amplification gave nucleated cell count estimates. The data were produced by immunoSEQ multiplex PCR, yet TCRdb's version contains in-frame clones alone and is incomplete. V and J calls and clone size follow that table, whereas D and trimming were derived from the DNA. The data show fewer than 300,000 clones, with roughly nine tenths seen just once and approximately 4.3% held by the top ten. Germline-derived CDR1 and CDR2 are SGHTA and FQGTGA. The V gene lost 8 bases and the J gene lost 9 bases, with 13 bases spanning the gap. The CDR3 totals 11 residues.

The clonotype was recovered from a man aged 60 to 75 who had recovered from COVID-19. V gene TRBV7-3 combines with J gene TRBJ1-1; D possibly corresponds to TRBD1 (5 bases). The sequenced material came from peripheral blood. The CDR3: CASFSQEKAFF. The CDR3 bases are TGTGCCAGCTTTTCACAGGAGAAAGCTTTCTTT.